This T cell receptor (beta chain) comes out of a study of blood T cell repertoires in COVID-19. Overall study: Acute and convalescent COVID-19 samples came from the United States, Italy and Spain.

The CDR3 runs to 13 residues. The germline CDR1 and CDR2 sequences are LGHDT and YNNKEL (reference sequence). Trimming removed 4 bases from V and 9 bases from J; junction bases left unmatched: 2. Per the study methods: Estimation of nucleated cell counts relied on the amplification of reference gene primers. The assay was immunoSEQ multiplex PCR, and TCRdb's table has in-frame clones only and misses some. V, J and clone size are taken as reported in that table, and D and trimming were inferred from the DNA itself. The table shows more than 120,000 clones, with 75% to 90% occurring only once. The V gene is TRBV3-1 (or the pseudogene TRBV3-2), the J gene TRBJ2-3, with TRBD1 matching over 12 bases. The sample was peripheral blood. This receptor was taken from a human donor in a cohort sampled during active COVID-19. CDR3 sequence reads: CASSRDRGHTQYF. The CDR3 region has the DNA TGTGCCAGCAGCCGGGACAGGGGGCACACGCAGTATTTT.